This TCR beta chain derives from a study of T-cell reconstitution after alpha-beta-depleted transplantation in children. Unique molecular identifiers were incorporated when the TCRbeta library was constructed. MiXCR was run by TCRdb on the PCR reads, yielding one entry per CDR3 protein. The data contain hundreds of thousands of distinct CDR3 sequences, about 11% of them seen just once; the ten biggest clones take up roughly 2.6%. The table lists this clonotype with many counts. Per the germline V gene, CDR1 is SGHRS and CDR2 is YFSETQ. The CDR3 contains 15 residues. With V trimmed by 2 bases and J by 3 bases, 4 bases remained unmatched.

This material consisted of PBMCs from the stem cell graft donor, taken from the stem cell graft. The V call is TRBV5-1, the J call TRBJ2-2; 7 positions agree with TRBD1. The origin of this receptor is a human donor who donated a stem cell graft to a child with acute lymphoblastic leukemia. The chain's CDR3 is CASSLRGPDTGELFF. In DNA form, the CDR3 reads TGCGCCAGCAGCTTAAGGGGGCCGGACACCGGGGAGCTGTTTTTT.